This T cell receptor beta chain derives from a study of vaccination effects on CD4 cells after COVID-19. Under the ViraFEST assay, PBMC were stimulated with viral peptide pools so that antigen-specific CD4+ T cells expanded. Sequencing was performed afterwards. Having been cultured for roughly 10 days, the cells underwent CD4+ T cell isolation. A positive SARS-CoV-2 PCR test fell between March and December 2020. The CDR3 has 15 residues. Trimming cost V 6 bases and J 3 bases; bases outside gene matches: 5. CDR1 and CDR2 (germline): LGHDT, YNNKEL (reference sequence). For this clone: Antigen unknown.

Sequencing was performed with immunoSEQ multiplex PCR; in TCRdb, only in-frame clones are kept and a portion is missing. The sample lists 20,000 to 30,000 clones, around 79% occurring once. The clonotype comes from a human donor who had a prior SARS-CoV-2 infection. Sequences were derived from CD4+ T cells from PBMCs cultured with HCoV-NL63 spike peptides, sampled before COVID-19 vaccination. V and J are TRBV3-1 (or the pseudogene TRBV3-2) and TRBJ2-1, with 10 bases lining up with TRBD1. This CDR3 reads CASSPGTGVYNEQFF. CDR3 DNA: TGTGCCAGCAGTCCAGGGACAGGGGTCTACAATGAGCAGTTCTTC.